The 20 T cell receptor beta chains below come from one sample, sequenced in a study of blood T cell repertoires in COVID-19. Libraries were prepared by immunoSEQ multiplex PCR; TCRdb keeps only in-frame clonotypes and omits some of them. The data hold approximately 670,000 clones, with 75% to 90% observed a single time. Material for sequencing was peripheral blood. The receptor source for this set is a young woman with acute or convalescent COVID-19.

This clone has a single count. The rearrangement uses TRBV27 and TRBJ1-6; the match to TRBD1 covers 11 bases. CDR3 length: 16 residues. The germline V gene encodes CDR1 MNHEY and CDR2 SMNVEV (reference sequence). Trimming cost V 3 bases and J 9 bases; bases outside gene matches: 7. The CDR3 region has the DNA TGTGCCAGCAGTTTTATCGGAGGGACAGGGGGTTCACCCCTCCACTTT. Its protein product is CASSFIGGTGGSPLHF.

This CDR3 is CASSSGTSFSYEQYF. In DNA, the CDR3 is TGCGCCAGCAGCTCCGGGACATCGTTCTCCTACGAGCAGTACTTC. V usage is TRBV5-1 and J usage is TRBJ2-7; D perhaps matches TRBD1 (6 bases). Germline CDR1 and CDR2: SGHRS and YFSETQ. This CDR3 is 15 amino acids long. The V end lost 3 bases, the J end lost 0 bases, and 13 bases lay between the germline ends.

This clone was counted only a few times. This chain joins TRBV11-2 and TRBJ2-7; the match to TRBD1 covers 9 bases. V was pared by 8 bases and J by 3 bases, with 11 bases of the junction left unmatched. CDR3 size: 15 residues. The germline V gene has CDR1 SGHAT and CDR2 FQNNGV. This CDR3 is CASGRYRDRDYEQYF. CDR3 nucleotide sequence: TGTGCCAGCGGGAGGTACCGGGACAGGGACTACGAGCAGTACTTC.

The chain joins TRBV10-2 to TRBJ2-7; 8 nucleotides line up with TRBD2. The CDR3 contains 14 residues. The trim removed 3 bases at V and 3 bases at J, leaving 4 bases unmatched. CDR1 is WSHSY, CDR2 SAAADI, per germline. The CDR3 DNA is TGCGCCAGCAGTGACGGCGGGGGGCTCTACGAGCAGTACTTC. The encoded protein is CASSDGGGLYEQYF.

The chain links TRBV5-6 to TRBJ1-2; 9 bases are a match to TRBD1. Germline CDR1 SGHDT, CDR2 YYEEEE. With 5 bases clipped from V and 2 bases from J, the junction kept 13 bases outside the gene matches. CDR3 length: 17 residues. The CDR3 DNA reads TGTGCCAGCAGACCCGGGACAGGGAGAGGGGGCAACTATGGCTACACCTTC. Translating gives CASRPGTGRGGNYGYTF.

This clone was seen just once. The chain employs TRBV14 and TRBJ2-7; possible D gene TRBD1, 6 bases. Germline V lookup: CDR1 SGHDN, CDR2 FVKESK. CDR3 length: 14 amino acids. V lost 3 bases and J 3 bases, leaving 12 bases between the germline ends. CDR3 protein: CASSQGHVIYEQYF. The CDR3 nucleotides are TGTGCCAGCAGCCAGGGACATGTCATCTACGAGCAGTACTTC.

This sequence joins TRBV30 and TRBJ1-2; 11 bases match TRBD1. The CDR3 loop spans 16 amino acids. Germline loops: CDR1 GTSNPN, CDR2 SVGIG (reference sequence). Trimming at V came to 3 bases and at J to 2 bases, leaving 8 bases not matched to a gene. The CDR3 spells CAWRDGTGGLNYGYTF. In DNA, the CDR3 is TGTGCCTGGAGAGACGGGACAGGGGGATTAAACTATGGCTACACCTTC.

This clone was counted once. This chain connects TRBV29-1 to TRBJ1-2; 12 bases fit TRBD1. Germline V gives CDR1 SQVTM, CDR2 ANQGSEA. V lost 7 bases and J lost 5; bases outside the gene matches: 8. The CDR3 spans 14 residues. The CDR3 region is CSAGQGALQYGYTF. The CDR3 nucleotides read TGCAGCGCGGGACAGGGGGCCTTACAGTATGGCTACACCTTC.

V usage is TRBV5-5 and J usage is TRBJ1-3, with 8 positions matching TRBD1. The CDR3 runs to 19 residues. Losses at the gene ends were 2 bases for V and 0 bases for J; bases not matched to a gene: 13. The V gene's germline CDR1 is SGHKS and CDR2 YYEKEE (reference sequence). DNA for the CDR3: TGTGCCAGCAGCTTAAGGACAGGGCTCCCGCCCGACTCTGGAAACACCATATATTTT. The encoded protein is CASSLRTGLPPDSGNTIYF. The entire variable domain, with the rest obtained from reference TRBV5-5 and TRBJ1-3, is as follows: DAGVTQSPTHLIKTRGQQVTLRCSPISGHKSVSWYQQVLGQGPQFIFQYYEKEERGRGNFPDRFSARQFPNYSSELNVNALLLGDSALYLCASSLRTGLPPDSGNTIYFGEGSWLTVV.

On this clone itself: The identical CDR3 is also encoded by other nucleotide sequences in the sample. The CDR3 here is CASSGQLNTEAFF. In DNA, the CDR3 is TGTGCCAGTAGTGGGCAGTTGAACACTGAAGCTTTCTTT. This rearrangement joins TRBV19 to TRBJ1-1; no reliable D call. This CDR3 has 13 residues. CDR1 and CDR2 from the germline V gene are LNHDA and SQIVND (reference sequence). The V gene lost 5 bases and the J gene lost 0 bases, with 7 bases spanning the gap. Full variable domain (missing parts from reference TRBV19 and TRBJ1-1): DGGITQSPKYLFRKEGQNVTLSCEQNLNHDAMYWYRQDPGQGLRLIYYSQIVNDFQKGDIAEGYSVSREKKESFPLTVTSAQKNPTAFYLCASSGQLNTEAFFGQGTRLTVV.

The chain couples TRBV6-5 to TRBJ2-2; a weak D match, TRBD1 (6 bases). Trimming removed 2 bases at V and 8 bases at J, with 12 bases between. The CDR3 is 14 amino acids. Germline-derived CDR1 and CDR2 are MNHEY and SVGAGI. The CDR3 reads CASSYGSGVGELFF. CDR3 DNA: TGTGCCAGCAGTTACGGGTCAGGGGTTGGGGAGCTGTTTTTT.

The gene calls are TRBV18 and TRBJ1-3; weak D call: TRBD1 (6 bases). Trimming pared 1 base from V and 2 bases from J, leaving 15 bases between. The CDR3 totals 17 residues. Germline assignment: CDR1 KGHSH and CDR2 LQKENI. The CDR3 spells CASSPRDNRVAGNTIYF. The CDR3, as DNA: TGTGCCAGCTCACCACGGGATAACAGGGTGGCTGGAAACACCATATATTTT.

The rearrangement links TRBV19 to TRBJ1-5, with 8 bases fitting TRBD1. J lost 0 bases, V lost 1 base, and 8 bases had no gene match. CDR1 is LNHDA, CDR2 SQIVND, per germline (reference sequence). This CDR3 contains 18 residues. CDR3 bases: TGTGCCAGTAGTATAGGTTCCGGGACAGGTAATAGCAATCAGCCCCAGCATTTT. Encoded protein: CASSIGSGTGNSNQPQHF. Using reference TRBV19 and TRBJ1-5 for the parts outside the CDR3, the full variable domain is DGGITQSPKYLFRKEGQNVTLSCEQNLNHDAMYWYRQDPGQGLRLIYYSQIVNDFQKGDIAEGYSVSREKKESFPLTVTSAQKNPTAFYLCASSIGSGTGNSNQPQHFGDGTRLSIL.

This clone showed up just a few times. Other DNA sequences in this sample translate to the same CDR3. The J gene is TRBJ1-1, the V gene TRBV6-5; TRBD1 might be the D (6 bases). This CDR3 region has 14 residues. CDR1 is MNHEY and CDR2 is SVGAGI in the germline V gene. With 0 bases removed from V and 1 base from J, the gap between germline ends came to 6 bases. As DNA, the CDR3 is TGTGCCAGCAGTTACTCGACAGGGAACACTGAAGCTTTCTTT. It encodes CASSYSTGNTEAFF.

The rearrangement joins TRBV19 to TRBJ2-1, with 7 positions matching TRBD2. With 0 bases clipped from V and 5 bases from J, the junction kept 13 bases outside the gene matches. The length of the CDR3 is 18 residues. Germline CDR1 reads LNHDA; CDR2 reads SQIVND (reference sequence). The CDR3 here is CASSIESGGWAGDNEQFF. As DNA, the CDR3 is TGTGCCAGTAGTATAGAGTCAGGTGGGTGGGCGGGGGACAATGAGCAGTTCTTC.

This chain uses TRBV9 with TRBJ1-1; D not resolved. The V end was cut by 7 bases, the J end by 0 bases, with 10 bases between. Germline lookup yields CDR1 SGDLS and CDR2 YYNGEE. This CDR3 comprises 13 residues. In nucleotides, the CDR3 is TGTGCCAGCGGCACAATTATGAACACTGAAGCTTTCTTT. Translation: CASGTIMNTEAFF.

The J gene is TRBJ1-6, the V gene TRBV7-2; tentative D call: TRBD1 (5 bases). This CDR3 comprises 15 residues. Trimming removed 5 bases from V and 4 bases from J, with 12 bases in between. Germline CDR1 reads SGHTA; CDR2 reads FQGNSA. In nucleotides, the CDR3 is TGTGCCAGCAGCCCTAGGGCAGGGTATAATTCACCCCTCCACTTT. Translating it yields CASSPRAGYNSPLHF.

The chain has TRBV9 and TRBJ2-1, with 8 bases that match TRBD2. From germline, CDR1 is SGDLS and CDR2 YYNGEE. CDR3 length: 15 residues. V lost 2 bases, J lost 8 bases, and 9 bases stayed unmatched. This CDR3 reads CASSVSTGGAHEQFF. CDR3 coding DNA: TGTGCCAGCAGCGTCTCCACCGGGGGGGCCCATGAGCAGTTCTTC.

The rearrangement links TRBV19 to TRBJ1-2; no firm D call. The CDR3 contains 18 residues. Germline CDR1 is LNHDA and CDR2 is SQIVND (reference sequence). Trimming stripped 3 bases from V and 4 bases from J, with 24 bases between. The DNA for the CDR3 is TGTGCCAGTAGTATCCTGGGTGGTATTGGTATTGGGAGCTATGGCTACACCTTC. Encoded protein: CASSILGGIGIGSYGYTF.

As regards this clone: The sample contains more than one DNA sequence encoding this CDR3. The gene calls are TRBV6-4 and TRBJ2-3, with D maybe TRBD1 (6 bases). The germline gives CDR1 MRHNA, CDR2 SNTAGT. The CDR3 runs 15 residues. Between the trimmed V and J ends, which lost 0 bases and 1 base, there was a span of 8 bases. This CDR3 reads CASSDSKGGTDTQYF. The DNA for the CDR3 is TGTGCCAGCAGTGACTCGAAGGGGGGCACAGATACGCAGTATTTT.